This entry is about one TCR beta chain. This entry belongs to a study of T cell clonotyping in hematopoietic cell transplantation. The V end was cut by 2 bases, the J end by 6 bases, with 16 bases between. The CDR3 is 15 amino acids. The germline V gene has CDR1 MGHDK and CDR2 SYGVNS. The method was immunoSEQ multiplex PCR; TCRdb's version includes in-frame clones alone and lacks a portion of them. The data show 13,000 to 15,000 clones, with roughly 64% seen just once and roughly 10% held by the top ten. This chain joins TRBV25-1 and TRBJ1-2; no clear D gene. This clonotype originated in a human donor who either received an allogeneic hematopoietic cell transplant for a myeloid malignancy or was a related donor (not recorded which). Some clones in this sample may be carry-over from other donors' samples. The material sequenced was PBMCs. The CDR3 bases are TGTGCCAGCAGTGAACCTGGGTTGACATGGGATGGCTACACCTTC. Translated, it gives CASSEPGLTWDGYTF.